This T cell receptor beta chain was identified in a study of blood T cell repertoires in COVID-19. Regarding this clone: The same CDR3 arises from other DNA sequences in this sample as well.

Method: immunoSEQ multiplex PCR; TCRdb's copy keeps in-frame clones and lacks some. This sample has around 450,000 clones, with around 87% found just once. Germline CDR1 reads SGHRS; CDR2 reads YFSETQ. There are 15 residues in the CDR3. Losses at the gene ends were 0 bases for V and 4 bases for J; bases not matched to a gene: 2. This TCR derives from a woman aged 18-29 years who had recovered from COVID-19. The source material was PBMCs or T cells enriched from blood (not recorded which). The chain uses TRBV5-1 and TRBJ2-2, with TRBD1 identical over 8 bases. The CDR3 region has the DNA TGCGCCAGCAGCTTGGGACAGGGGAGCACCGGGGAGCTGTTTTTT. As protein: CASSLGQGSTGELFF.